This is a list of T cell receptor beta chains from one sample in a study of T cell responses to AZD1222 COVID-19 vaccine. The protocol was immunoSEQ multiplex PCR, while the TCRdb copy is restricted to in-frame clones and leaves out a portion. Seen here are about 130,000 clones, more than 90% observed once, and the top ten hold 1.5% to 2%. Here the sequenced sample was peripheral blood, taken 28 days after the second AZD1222 dose. These receptors all stem from an adult who received the AZD1222 COVID-19 vaccine. CDR3s include the opening cysteine and the closing phenylalanine or tryptophan. Fields, in order: CDR3 DNA, CDR3 protein, J gene, V gene, clone size, D gene, CDR3 length. D genes are given only for firm matches. Size values are once, few and many counts, or a class for expanded clones, and some rows have none.

CDR3 DNA: TGTGCCTGGAGTATAGCGGCGAGCACAGATACGCAGTATTTT
CDR3 protein: CAWSIAASTDTQYF
J gene: TRBJ2-3
V gene: TRBV30
clone size: -
D gene: -
CDR3 length: 14

CDR3 DNA: TGTGCCAGCAGCCCACAGCTAAACTATGGCTACACCTTC
CDR3 protein: CASSPQLNYGYTF
J gene: TRBJ1-2
V gene: TRBV14
clone size: -
D gene: -
CDR3 length: 13

CDR3 DNA: TGTGCCAGCTCAGTTTATTTGGGGCAGGACCCCTCAAACTATGGCTACACCTTC
CDR3 protein: CASSVYLGQDPSNYGYTF
J gene: TRBJ1-2
V gene: TRBV28
clone size: -
D gene: -
CDR3 length: 18

CDR3 DNA: TGTGCCAGCAGTTACAACATACGGTCACCCCTCCACTTT
CDR3 protein: CASSYNIRSPLHF
J gene: TRBJ1-6
V gene: TRBV6-5
clone size: -
D gene: -
CDR3 length: 13

CDR3 DNA: TGTGCCACCAGCAGAGACAGGGAGACGGGGGCCAACGTCCTGACTTTC
CDR3 protein: CATSRDRETGANVLTF
J gene: TRBJ2-6
V gene: TRBV15
clone size: -
D gene: -
CDR3 length: 16

CDR3 DNA: TGTGCCAGCAGCTTAGTGGGGACAGAGAACACTGAAGCTTTCTTT
CDR3 protein: CASSLVGTENTEAFF
J gene: TRBJ1-1
V gene: TRBV7-6
clone size: -
D gene: TRBD1
CDR3 length: 15

CDR3 DNA: TGTGCCAGCAGGTTCGGCGGCCATGAAAAACTGTTTTTT
CDR3 protein: CASRFGGHEKLFF
J gene: TRBJ1-4
V gene: TRBV2
clone size: -
D gene: -
CDR3 length: 13

CDR3 DNA: TGTGCTAGTAGCAGGGTCCAAGAGACCCAGTACTTC
CDR3 protein: CASSRVQETQYF
J gene: TRBJ2-5
V gene: TRBV12-5
clone size: -
D gene: -
CDR3 length: 12

CDR3 DNA: TGTGCTAGTGGTGTTAACATCCGGGACAGTGATGGCTACACCTTC
CDR3 protein: CASGVNIRDSDGYTF
J gene: TRBJ1-2
V gene: TRBV12-5
clone size: -
D gene: TRBD1
CDR3 length: 15

CDR3 DNA: TGTGCCAGCAGCGCCCGCGGCGCCACAGATACGCAGTATTTT
CDR3 protein: CASSARGATDTQYF
J gene: TRBJ2-3
V gene: TRBV9
clone size: -
D gene: -
CDR3 length: 14

CDR3 DNA: TGTGCCAGCTCACCAGCGTCAGGGGTAAACTATGGCTACACCTTC
CDR3 protein: CASSPASGVNYGYTF
J gene: TRBJ1-2
V gene: TRBV18
clone size: -
D gene: -
CDR3 length: 15

CDR3 DNA: TGTGCCACCAGTGATCCACAGGACTCTGGAAACACCATATATTTT
CDR3 protein: CATSDPQDSGNTIYF
J gene: TRBJ1-3
V gene: TRBV24-1
clone size: -
D gene: -
CDR3 length: 15

CDR3 DNA: TGTGCCAGCAGCTTAACGGCTAGCGGGAGTATGTATGAGCAGTTCTTC
CDR3 protein: CASSLTASGSMYEQFF
J gene: TRBJ2-1
V gene: TRBV7-3
clone size: -
D gene: TRBD2
CDR3 length: 16

CDR3 DNA: TGTGCCAGTAGTACCACAGGGGGGTTAATCTACAATGAGCAGTTCTTC
CDR3 protein: CASSTTGGLIYNEQFF
J gene: TRBJ2-1
V gene: TRBV19
clone size: -
D gene: TRBD1
CDR3 length: 16

CDR3 DNA: TGCAGCGCCAGGGAGCTCTACTCCTACAATGAGCAGTTCTTC
CDR3 protein: CSARELYSYNEQFF
J gene: TRBJ2-1
V gene: TRBV29-1
clone size: -
D gene: -
CDR3 length: 14

CDR3 DNA: TGTGCCAGCAGTAACCTCCAGAACACTGAAGCTTTCTTT
CDR3 protein: CASSNLQNTEAFF
J gene: TRBJ1-1
V gene: TRBV6-5
clone size: -
D gene: -
CDR3 length: 13

CDR3 DNA: TGCGCCAGCAGTGCGTACGGGACTAATCAGCCCCAGCATTTT
CDR3 protein: CASSAYGTNQPQHF
J gene: TRBJ1-5
V gene: TRBV10-2
clone size: -
D gene: -
CDR3 length: 14

CDR3 DNA: TGTGCCAGCAGCTTAGGGGCGGGGAGGACTGAAGCTTTCTTT
CDR3 protein: CASSLGAGRTEAFF
J gene: TRBJ1-1
V gene: TRBV7-9
clone size: -
D gene: -
CDR3 length: 14

CDR3 DNA: TGCAGCGTGGCTAGGGGCAGGGGCCCTGGAAACACCATATATTTT
CDR3 protein: CSVARGRGPGNTIYF
J gene: TRBJ1-3
V gene: TRBV29-1
clone size: -
D gene: -
CDR3 length: 15

CDR3 DNA: TGTGCCATCAGTGACTCATCTCCGATTTATAATTCACCCCTCCACTTT
CDR3 protein: CAISDSSPIYNSPLHF
J gene: TRBJ1-6
V gene: TRBV10-3
clone size: -
D gene: -
CDR3 length: 16

CDR3 DNA: TGTGCCAGCTCACCACCGGGCAGGGGGGACCGGGAGACCCAGTACTTC
CDR3 protein: CASSPPGRGDRETQYF
J gene: TRBJ2-5
V gene: TRBV18
clone size: -
D gene: -
CDR3 length: 16

CDR3 DNA: TGTGCCTATCGGCCGGGACTCCCCAATGAGCAGTTCTTC
CDR3 protein: CAYRPGLPNEQFF
J gene: TRBJ2-1
V gene: TRBV30
clone size: -
D gene: -
CDR3 length: 13

CDR3 DNA: TGTGCCAGCAGCTTAGTCTCCGGGACGGAAGAAACCTACGAGCAGTACTTC
CDR3 protein: CASSLVSGTEETYEQYF
J gene: TRBJ2-7
V gene: TRBV7-8
clone size: -
D gene: -
CDR3 length: 17

CDR3 DNA: TGTGCCATCCACGTGGAGTTGGCGTCTGAAAAACTGTTTTTT
CDR3 protein: CAIHVELASEKLFF
J gene: TRBJ1-4
V gene: TRBV2
clone size: -
D gene: -
CDR3 length: 14

CDR3 DNA: TGTGCCAGTAGTGTCAACAGGGGAGGGGGTTCACCCCTCCACTTT
CDR3 protein: CASSVNRGGGSPLHF
J gene: TRBJ1-6
V gene: TRBV19
clone size: -
D gene: TRBD1
CDR3 length: 15

CDR3 DNA: TGTGCCAGTAGTTACTCAAGCAATCAGCCCCAGCATTTT
CDR3 protein: CASSYSSNQPQHF
J gene: TRBJ1-5
V gene: TRBV19
clone size: few
D gene: -
CDR3 length: 13

CDR3 DNA: TGTGCCAGCAGTTACTCGCTGACTCACTCTGGAAACACCATATATTTT
CDR3 protein: CASSYSLTHSGNTIYF
J gene: TRBJ1-3
V gene: TRBV6-5
clone size: -
D gene: -
CDR3 length: 16

CDR3 DNA: TGTGCCAGCAGTTTGCTCCAGGGGGCAAATGAGCAGTTCTTC
CDR3 protein: CASSLLQGANEQFF
J gene: TRBJ2-1
V gene: TRBV27
clone size: -
D gene: TRBD1
CDR3 length: 14

CDR3 DNA: TGTGCCAGCAGCTTGGGGCAGCTTAATGAAAAACTGTTTTTT
CDR3 protein: CASSLGQLNEKLFF
J gene: TRBJ1-4
V gene: TRBV5-5
clone size: -
D gene: -
CDR3 length: 14

CDR3 DNA: TGTGCCAGCAGCCTAAACCTCCCCGCAGGCGCCTTCTCTGGAAACACCATATATTTT
CDR3 protein: CASSLNLPAGAFSGNTIYF
J gene: TRBJ1-3
V gene: TRBV5-6
clone size: -
D gene: -
CDR3 length: 19

CDR3 DNA: TGTGCCAGCACCCCAGGCGGGGCGGTCGGTCAGCCCCAGCATTTT
CDR3 protein: CASTPGGAVGQPQHF
J gene: TRBJ1-5
V gene: TRBV9
clone size: -
D gene: -
CDR3 length: 15

CDR3 DNA: TGTGCCATCAGGGGGACAGGGGGCTCCTATAATTCACCCCTCCACTTT
CDR3 protein: CAIRGTGGSYNSPLHF
J gene: TRBJ1-6
V gene: TRBV10-3
clone size: -
D gene: TRBD1
CDR3 length: 16

CDR3 DNA: TGTGCCACCAGTGACAGCACAGGGGACCCTAATGAAAAACTGTTTTTT
CDR3 protein: CATSDSTGDPNEKLFF
J gene: TRBJ1-4
V gene: TRBV24-1
clone size: -
D gene: TRBD1
CDR3 length: 16

CDR3 DNA: TGTGCCAGTAGTATCTTGGGGACAGGGGACCAGCCCCAGCATTTT
CDR3 protein: CASSILGTGDQPQHF
J gene: TRBJ1-5
V gene: TRBV19
clone size: -
D gene: TRBD1
CDR3 length: 15

CDR3 DNA: TGTGCCAGCAGCCAAGGGGATTCACCCCTCCACTTT
CDR3 protein: CASSQGDSPLHF
J gene: TRBJ1-6
V gene: TRBV3-1/TRBV3-2
clone size: -
D gene: -
CDR3 length: 12

CDR3 DNA: TGTGCCTGGAGTGTACGCGGTGAAGCTTTCTTT
CDR3 protein: CAWSVRGEAFF
J gene: TRBJ1-1
V gene: TRBV30
clone size: -
D gene: -
CDR3 length: 11

CDR3 DNA: TGTGCCAGCAGTTTAATAGAATCCCACGAGCAGTACTTC
CDR3 protein: CASSLIESHEQYF
J gene: TRBJ2-7
V gene: TRBV12-3/TRBV12-4
clone size: -
D gene: -
CDR3 length: 13

CDR3 DNA: TGTGCCAGCAGTTTCTCAACGGGGGCTCCCTCTGGAAACACCATATATTTT
CDR3 protein: CASSFSTGAPSGNTIYF
J gene: TRBJ1-3
V gene: TRBV27
clone size: -
D gene: -
CDR3 length: 17

CDR3 DNA: TGTGCCAGCAACCGCGACGTAGGCGAGCAGTACTTC
CDR3 protein: CASNRDVGEQYF
J gene: TRBJ2-7
V gene: TRBV2
clone size: -
D gene: -
CDR3 length: 12

CDR3 DNA: TGTGCCAGCAGCCAAGGACTAGCGGGACCTTACAATGAGCAGTTCTTC
CDR3 protein: CASSQGLAGPYNEQFF
J gene: TRBJ2-1
V gene: TRBV3-1/TRBV3-2
clone size: -
D gene: TRBD2
CDR3 length: 16

CDR3 DNA: TGTGCCAGCAGCTTGGGACAGGGGTCCGCCGGGTCACCCCTCCACTTT
CDR3 protein: CASSLGQGSAGSPLHF
J gene: TRBJ1-6
V gene: TRBV5-6
clone size: -
D gene: TRBD1
CDR3 length: 16

CDR3 DNA: TGTGCCAGCAGCCAGACAGGGCATCAGCCCCAGCATTTT
CDR3 protein: CASSQTGHQPQHF
J gene: TRBJ1-5
V gene: TRBV11-2
clone size: -
D gene: TRBD1
CDR3 length: 13